A selection of T cell receptor beta chains follows, all from one sample in a study of PD-1 blockade in mismatch repair-deficient tumors. The assay was immunoSEQ multiplex PCR, and TCRdb's table has in-frame clones only and misses some. Of approximately 130,000 clones listed, about 86% were seen once; the top ten hold about 13%. This specimen was peripheral blood, taken 44 weeks after starting pembrolizumab. These receptors were obtained from an adult with mismatch repair-deficient cancer. Each CDR3 is given with its conserved first and last residue. The order of the fields is V gene, clone size, D gene, J gene, CDR3 DNA, CDR3 protein. A D gene is named only where the DNA matches it firmly. Part of the rows lack a size; the others show once, few, many or a class for expanded clones.

TRBV18	once	.	TRBJ1-3	TGTGCCAGCTCACCACCGAACGGCTCTGGAAACACCATATATTTT	CASSPPNGSGNTIYF
TRBV30	.	.	TRBJ2-5	TGTGCCTGGAGTGTACATGTTCAAGAGACCCAGTACTTC	CAWSVHVQETQYF
TRBV6-5	.	TRBD2	TRBJ2-1	TGTGCCAGCAGTTCTCTAGCGGTCATAGGTGAGCAGTTCTTC	CASSSLAVIGEQFF
TRBV7-6	.	TRBD1	TRBJ2-7	TGTGCCAGCAGCTTGGGGACAGGGAACTACGAGCAGTACTTC	CASSLGTGNYEQYF
TRBV11-2	.	.	TRBJ2-1	TGTGCCAGCAGCTTAGATCACAGCAATGAGCAGTTCTTC	CASSLDHSNEQFF
TRBV13	.	TRBD2	TRBJ2-7	TGTGCCAGCAGCTCCAGCGGGAGAAACCACTACGAGCAGTACTTC	CASSSSGRNHYEQYF
TRBV5-1	.	.	TRBJ2-3	TGCGCCAGCAGCTTGGCCGGACCCACAGATACGCAGTATTTT	CASSLAGPTDTQYF
TRBV2	.	TRBD2	TRBJ2-2	TGTGCCAGCAGTGCGACTAGCGGGCCCGTAAACACCGGGGAGCTGTTTTTT	CASSATSGPVNTGELFF
TRBV29-1	.	.	TRBJ2-7	TGCAGCGTCGTAACAGGGAACCCCTCCTACGAGCAGTACTTC	CSVVTGNPSYEQYF
TRBV6-7	.	.	TRBJ2-7	TGTGCCAGCCCTATGGGGGGCCGCAGCTCCTACGAGCAGTACTTC	CASPMGGRSSYEQYF
TRBV29-1	.	.	TRBJ1-1	TGCAGCGTCCGAGGGGTGCTCATCGGCACTGAAGCTTTCTTT	CSVRGVLIGTEAFF
TRBV4-1	.	.	TRBJ1-3	TGCGCCAGCAGCGGTGTATGGGGCCTTGGAAACACCATATATTTT	CASSGVWGLGNTIYF
TRBV30	.	.	TRBJ2-7	TGTGCCTGGAGGGATACAGGCTCTACCTACGAGCAGTACTTC	CAWRDTGSTYEQYF
TRBV4-1	.	.	TRBJ1-2	TGCGCCAGCAGCCAAGTTTACCGACAGACTGCTAACTATGGCTACACCTTC	CASSQVYRQTANYGYTF
TRBV5-1	.	.	TRBJ2-7	TGCGCCAGCACCCCGAACCGGGCACAGTACGAGCAGTACTTC	CASTPNRAQYEQYF
TRBV5-4	.	TRBD2	TRBJ2-5	TGTGCCAGCAGCTTGGGCGGTAGCGGGAGACGGGTGACCCAGTACTTC	CASSLGGSGRRVTQYF
TRBV5-1	.	.	TRBJ2-6	TGCGCCAGCAGCTTTAGACAGGTCTCCTCTGGGGCCAACGTCCTGACTTTC	CASSFRQVSSGANVLTF
TRBV6-6	.	TRBD2	TRBJ2-3	TGTGCCACAACCGGGACTAGCGGGGGCACAGATACGCAGTATTTT	CATTGTSGGTDTQYF
TRBV18	.	.	TRBJ1-2	TGTGCCAGCTCACCTTATGAGGCTAACTATGGCTACACCTTC	CASSPYEANYGYTF
TRBV9	once	.	TRBJ2-1	TGTGCCAGCAGCGTATGGTCAGGGATCTACAATGAGCAGTTCTTC	CASSVWSGIYNEQFF
TRBV7-2	.	.	TRBJ2-7	TGTGCCAGCAGCCGGAGGGCAGGGTTTGGTAACCACGAGCAGTACTTC	CASSRRAGFGNHEQYF
TRBV7-9	.	.	TRBJ2-3	TGTGCCAGCAGCTTAGTGCAGGGTGGTTTCACAGATACGCAGTATTTT	CASSLVQGGFTDTQYF
TRBV19	.	TRBD1	TRBJ2-4	TGTGCCAGTAGTATGGGGACAGGGGGCGGCGGGCAGTACTTC	CASSMGTGGGGQYF
TRBV10-3	.	TRBD2	TRBJ2-7	TGTGCCATCAGAACCGGGACTAGCGGAGGGGCCGAGCAGTACTTC	CAIRTGTSGGAEQYF
TRBV13	.	.	TRBJ2-7	TGTGCCAGCAGCCCGGGGACGGCAACCTACGAGCAGTACTTC	CASSPGTATYEQYF
TRBV10-3	once	.	TRBJ2-6	TGTGCCATCAGTGAGTCGGGGGAGGAAGGTGCCTCTGGGGCCAACGTCCTGACTTTC	CAISESGEEGASGANVLTF